This TCR beta chain was observed in a study of shared clonotypes between healthy human individuals. CD4+ cell separation produced CD45RA+ naive and CD45RA-negative memory subsets. The data were produced by immunoSEQ multiplex PCR, yet TCRdb's version contains in-frame clones alone and is incomplete. The repertoire holds more than 1 million clones, 75% to 85% seen once, with under 0.65% in the top ten. This CDR3 contains 13 residues. Between the trimmed V and J ends, which lost 5 bases and 5 bases, there was a span of 12 bases. Germline CDR1 is MNHNY and CDR2 is SVGAGI (reference sequence). This rearrangement joins TRBV6-6 to TRBJ2-5, with D tentatively TRBD2 (6 bases). Sequenced input: memory CD4+ T cells from PBMCs. As for subset: CD45RA-negative fraction. The source of this sequence is a man between 18 and 35 years old in good health. Some clones in this sample may be carry-over from other donors' samples. As DNA, the CDR3 is TGTGCCAGCAGTGGGGGGTTTGGGGAGACCCAGTACTTC. This sequence encodes CASSGGFGETQYF.